The next 11 T cell receptor beta chains were all read from a single sample in a study of blood T cell repertoires in COVID-19. TCRdb keeps only in-frame clones here, not all; method: immunoSEQ multiplex PCR. The profile covers 430,000 or so clones, with roughly 90% appearing a single time and around 0.92% taken by the ten largest. The sample comprised peripheral blood. These receptors were collected from a man aged 18-30 years with COVID-19, enrolled during active disease.

The rearrangement links TRBV30 to TRBJ2-1; 9 nucleotides align to TRBD2. Germline V gene lookup returns CDR1 GTSNPN and CDR2 SVGIG (reference sequence). CDR3 size: 14 residues. Trimming removed 5 bases from V and 3 bases from J; junction bases left unmatched: 5. This CDR3 is CAWGLAGVYNEQFF. Written as DNA, the CDR3 is TGTGCCTGGGGGTTAGCGGGAGTCTACAATGAGCAGTTCTTC.

The CDR3 is CASSLEGNGVAKNIQYF. The CDR3, as DNA: TGTGCCAGCAGCTTGGAGGGGAATGGGGTAGCCAAAAACATTCAGTACTTC. This chain links TRBV5-6 with TRBJ2-4; tentatively, D is TRBD1 (5 bases). The germline CDR1 and CDR2 sequences are SGHDT and YYEEEE. The ends were cut back, 0 bases at V and 0 bases at J, with 13 bases in the middle. The CDR3 is made up of 17 amino acids.

V and J are TRBV5-6 and TRBJ1-1; D is uncertain. The CDR3 spans 16 residues. CDR1 is SGHDT, CDR2 YYEEEE, per germline. V was shortened by 1 base and J by 0 bases, with 13 bases between the two germline ends. CDR3 protein: CASSLKAGEMNTEAFF. The CDR3 bases are TGTGCCAGCAGCTTGAAGGCGGGAGAGATGAACACTGAAGCTTTCTTT.

This chain links TRBV7-2 with TRBJ2-2, with D tentatively TRBD1 (7 bases). The CDR3 is 17 amino acids. Trimming left V 2 bases short and J 4 bases short, with 17 bases between. Germline loops: CDR1 SGHTA, CDR2 FQGNSA. CDR3 sequence: CASSLNGQGGCTGELFF. CDR3 nucleotide sequence: TGTGCCAGCAGCTTAAATGGTCAGGGGGGCTGCACCGGGGAGCTGTTTTTT. The whole variable domain, filled in from reference TRBV7-2 and TRBJ2-2, reads GAGVSQSPSNKVTEKGKDVELRCDPISGHTALYWYRQSLGQGLEFLIYFQGNSAPDKSGLPSDRFSAERTGGSVSTLTIQRTQQEDSAVYLCASSLNGQGGCTGELFFGEGSRLTVL.

This chain connects TRBV6-5 to TRBJ2-7, with TRBD1 as a possible D gene (5 bases). The V gene lost 8 bases and the J gene lost 0 bases, with 11 bases spanning the gap. There are 13 residues in the CDR3. Looked up from germline, CDR1 is MNHEY and CDR2 is SVGAGI. CDR3 DNA sequence: TGTGCCAGCCTGGTTCAGGGCTCCTACGAGCAGTACTTC. Translation: CASLVQGSYEQYF.

The chain links TRBV13 to TRBJ2-7; D is possibly TRBD2 (7 bases). Germline CDR1 PRHDT, CDR2 FYEKMQ (reference sequence). This CDR3 contains 14 residues. V lost 5 bases and J lost 2, with 13 bases in between. CDR3 in amino acids: CASSGRGRTYEQYF. For the CDR3, the DNA is TGTGCCAGCAGCGGGAGGGGGAGAACCTACGAGCAGTACTTC.

V is TRBV5-1 and J is TRBJ1-1, with a possible D match to TRBD1 (5 bases). The CDR3 has 14 amino acids. CDR1 is SGHRS, CDR2 YFSETQ, per germline. With 4 bases removed from V and 1 base from J, the gap between germline ends came to 11 bases. DNA of the CDR3: TGCGCCAGCAGCACAGGACACACGAACACTGAAGCTTTCTTT. It translates to CASSTGHTNTEAFF.

This clone has just one count. V gene TRBV27 combines with J gene TRBJ1-4; 7 nucleotides align to TRBD1. This CDR3 has 15 amino acids. J gave up 7 bases and V 4 bases, and 9 bases lay outside the gene matches. Per germline, CDR1 MNHEY and CDR2 SMNVEV (reference sequence). The CDR3 loop reads CASSSQGGAFEKLFF. In DNA form, the CDR3 reads TGTGCCAGCAGTTCTCAGGGGGGTGCGTTTGAAAAACTGTTTTTT.

As to this clone: At the DNA level, this CDR3 is encoded by other sequences in the same sample as well. V gene TRBV25-1 combines with J gene TRBJ1-5; a weak D match, TRBD1 (6 bases). This CDR3 contains 13 residues. Germline-derived CDR1 and CDR2 are MGHDK and SYGVNS. Trimming took 4 bases from V and 2 from J, leaving 6 bases between them. CDR3 DNA sequence: TGTGCCAGCAGTGGACAGGGCAATCAGCCCCAGCATTTT. It codes for CASSGQGNQPQHF.

This clone was observed a single time. The chain carries TRBV27 and TRBJ1-6; the match to TRBD1 covers 8 bases. CDR1 and CDR2 from the germline V gene are MNHEY and SMNVEV (reference sequence). V shed 5 bases, J shed 11 bases, and the junction held 8 bases outside the gene matches. This CDR3 is 14 amino acids long. CDR3 sequence (DNA): TGTGCCAGCAGTCCGTGGACAGGGAATACACCCCTCCACTTT. This sequence encodes CASSPWTGNTPLHF.

The chain uses TRBV6-5 and TRBJ1-2, with 7 bases matching TRBD1. Germline assignment: CDR1 MNHEY and CDR2 SVGAGI. V dropped 4 bases and J dropped 8; count of bases not matched to a gene: 13. This CDR3 contains 15 residues. The CDR3 nucleotides read TGTGCCAGCAGTTCACGACAGGGAAGCCCTCTAGGCTACACCTTC. It specifies CASSSRQGSPLGYTF.